These 17 T cell receptor beta chains were sequenced from one sample in a study of blood T cell repertoires in COVID-19. Assay used: immunoSEQ multiplex PCR; TCRdb lists only in-frame clones, some missing. This table holds approximately 82,000 clones, around four fifths found once. Sequencing used peripheral blood. These receptors originate from a woman in her 70s with active or convalescent COVID-19.

This chain connects TRBV28 to TRBJ2-7, with 9 bases lining up with TRBD1. Germline CDR1 and CDR2: MDHEN and SYDVKM. This CDR3 region has 15 residues. Trimming cost V 7 bases and J 5 bases; bases outside gene matches: 12. The CDR3 DNA reads as TGTGCCAGCATTCGCTCCGGGACAGGGACAAACGAGCAGTACTTC. Amino acid sequence: CASIRSGTGTNEQYF.

The rearrangement uses TRBV4-1 and TRBJ2-5; TRBD2 agrees at 12 bases. The germline V gene has CDR1 MGHRA and CDR2 YSYEKL. The CDR3 totals 19 residues. J lost 5 bases, V lost 4 bases, and 17 bases had no gene match. CDR3: CASSPRGLAGGRSEETQYF. CDR3 in DNA: TGCGCCAGCAGCCCAAGAGGTCTAGCGGGGGGGAGGTCTGAGGAGACCCAGTACTTC.

This chain joins TRBV29-1 and TRBJ1-5, with D tentatively TRBD1 (6 bases). With 4 bases removed from V and 9 bases from J, the gap between germline ends came to 16 bases. Germline V gene lookup returns CDR1 SQVTM and CDR2 ANQGSEA. This CDR3 is built from 13 residues. The CDR3 DNA reads TGCAGCGTTGGGGCCTGGGGGCAAGGGCCCCAGCATTTT. Its protein product is CSVGAWGQGPQHF.

V gene TRBV28 combines with J gene TRBJ2-5, with 8 bases that match TRBD1. The V and J ends lost 10 bases and 6 bases, in that order; junction bases with no gene match: 7. The CDR3 consists of 12 residues. CDR1 and CDR2 (germline): MDHEN, SYDVKM. CDR3 coding DNA: TGTGCCATCAGAGACAGGGGACAGACCCAGTACTTC. Residues: CAIRDRGQTQYF.

The V gene is TRBV6-5, the J gene TRBJ2-7; TRBD2 matches 10 bases. The CDR3 runs to 13 residues. The germline gives CDR1 MNHEY, CDR2 SVGAGI. V lost 6 bases and J lost 6; bases outside the gene matches: 5. The CDR3 DNA is TGTGCCAGCAGGCAGCGGGGGGGTTTCGAGCAGTACTTC. It codes for CASRQRGGFEQYF.

The rearrangement uses TRBV9 and TRBJ2-2; tentatively, D is TRBD1 (5 bases). Germline V gives CDR1 SGDLS, CDR2 YYNGEE. V was shortened by 0 bases and J by 8 bases, with 23 bases between the two germline ends. The CDR3 loop spans 18 amino acids. The CDR3 DNA is TGTGCCAGCAGCGTAGCTCCCGCGACAGAGGTCCCCGCGGGGGAGCTGTTTTTT. It yields the protein CASSVAPATEVPAGELFF.

The rearrangement uses TRBV7-7 and TRBJ1-4, with D perhaps matching TRBD1 (5 bases). CDR3 size: 16 residues. Looked up from germline, CDR1 is SSHAT and CDR2 is FNYEAQ (reference sequence). V dropped 2 bases and J dropped 5 bases, with 15 bases sitting between them. The CDR3 region is CASSLKAPGNNEKLFF. CDR3 nucleotide sequence: TGTGCCAGCAGCTTAAAAGCCCCAGGGAACAATGAAAAACTGTTTTTT.

The rearrangement joins TRBV4-1 to TRBJ1-1; D is undetermined. Per the germline V gene, CDR1 is MGHRA and CDR2 is YSYEKL. With 4 bases removed from V and 7 bases from J, the gap between germline ends came to 10 bases. The CDR3 is 12 residues long. The CDR3 sequence: CASSRPDCEAFF. The CDR3, as DNA: TGCGCCAGCAGCCGACCAGACTGTGAAGCTTTCTTT.

This chain uses TRBV5-1 with TRBJ1-1; D gene unclear. Germline values: CDR1 SGHRS, CDR2 YFSETQ. There are 16 residues in the CDR3. V was cut by 0 bases and J by 1 base, with 13 bases left in between. CDR3 sequence reads: CASSLDGLGENTEAFF. The CDR3 DNA follows: TGCGCCAGCAGCTTGGATGGGTTGGGAGAGAACACTGAAGCTTTCTTT. The variable domain in full, completed from reference TRBV5-1 and TRBJ1-1, reads KAGVTQTPRYLIKTRGQQVTLSCSPISGHRSVSWYQQTPGQGLQFLFEYFSETQRNKGNFPGRFSGRQFSNSRSEMNVSTLELGDSALYLCASSLDGLGENTEAFFGQGTRLTVV.

The chain uses TRBV7-2 and TRBJ1-6; D unclear. V was shortened by 4 bases and J by 5 bases, with 9 bases between the two germline ends. The germline gives CDR1 SGHTA, CDR2 FQGNSA. This CDR3 is 14 amino acids long. In DNA, the CDR3 is TGTGCCAGCAGCTCCGGACTGAATAATTCACCCCTCCACTTT. Residues: CASSSGLNNSPLHF.

This chain connects TRBV6-6 to TRBJ2-7; 8 positions match TRBD1. The V gene's germline CDR1 is MNHNY and CDR2 SVGAGI (reference sequence). The CDR3 is made up of 15 amino acids. After removal of 6 bases from V and 0 bases from J, the junction contained 7 bases not matched to a gene. The CDR3: CASSQGQGISYEQYF. The CDR3 bases are TGTGCCAGCAGCCAAGGACAGGGAATCTCCTACGAGCAGTACTTC.

This clone came up once. The CDR3 nucleotides read TGTGCCAGTAAACGGAGCGGGGTTAGCACAGATACGCAGTATTTT. Protein product: CASKRSGVSTDTQYF. The J gene is TRBJ2-3, the V gene TRBV19; 7 bases are a match to TRBD2. The CDR3 consists of 15 residues. Germline CDR1 reads LNHDA; CDR2 reads SQIVND (reference sequence). Trimming took 7 bases from V and 0 from J; bases not matched to a gene: 7. The whole variable domain, filled in from reference TRBV19 and TRBJ2-3, reads DGGITQSPKYLFRKEGQNVTLSCEQNLNHDAMYWYRQDPGQGLRLIYYSQIVNDFQKGDIAEGYSVSREKKESFPLTVTSAQKNPTAFYLCASKRSGVSTDTQYFGPGTRLTVL.

The V and J genes are TRBV2 and TRBJ1-2, with 7 positions matching TRBD1. V lost 5 bases and J lost 3; bases outside the gene matches: 0. This CDR3 contains 12 residues. Germline V gene data show CDR1 as SNHLY and CDR2 as FYNNEI. CDR3 sequence: CASSTGDYGYTF. For the CDR3, the DNA is TGTGCCAGCAGTACAGGGGACTATGGCTACACCTTC.

The chain links TRBV11-3 to TRBJ2-3, with D possibly TRBD2 on 7 matching bases. CDR1 and CDR2 from the germline V gene are SGHNT and YENEEA. V shed 5 bases and J shed 0 bases, with 9 bases lying between them. The CDR3 is made up of 14 amino acids. The CDR3: CASSGGASTDTQYF. CDR3 coding DNA: TGTGCCAGCAGCGGGGGGGCTAGCACAGATACGCAGTATTTT.

This clone was seen just once. The gene calls are TRBV11-2 and TRBJ1-1, with 8 bases aligning to TRBD1. In germline, CDR1 is SGHAT, CDR2 FQNNGV. Germline trimming cut 2 bases from V and 5 bases from J; bases unmatched to any gene: 4. This CDR3 region has 14 residues. The CDR3 coding sequence is TGTGCCAGCAGCTTATTACAGGGGGGGACTGAAGCTTTCTTT. This encodes CASSLLQGGTEAFF. The complete variable domain, with remaining parts taken from reference TRBV11-2 and TRBJ1-1, reads EAGVAQSPRYKIIEKRQSVAFWCNPISGHATLYWYQQILGQGPKLLIQFQNNGVVDDSQLPKDRFSAERLKGVDSTLKIQPAKLEDSAVYLCASSLLQGGTEAFFGQGTRLTVV.

The V call is TRBV5-4, the J call TRBJ2-2, with TRBD1 matching 11 bases. The V segment lost 4 bases and the J segment 4 bases; nucleotides outside the gene matches: 3. There are 15 residues in the CDR3. The germline V gene has CDR1 SGHNT and CDR2 YYREEE (reference sequence). The CDR3 spells CASSRDRGFTGELFF. DNA for the CDR3: TGTGCCAGCAGCCGGGACAGGGGGTTCACCGGGGAGCTGTTTTTT.

The chain links TRBV7-9 to TRBJ1-1, with 7 bases that match TRBD1. The ends lost 5 bases at V and 8 bases at J; junction bases unmatched: 5. CDR3 length: 12 residues. CDR1 and CDR2 from the germline V gene are SEHNR and FQNEAQ (reference sequence). The CDR3 is CASSLRQGEAFF. The CDR3 DNA reads as TGTGCCAGCAGCCTGAGACAGGGAGAAGCTTTCTTT.